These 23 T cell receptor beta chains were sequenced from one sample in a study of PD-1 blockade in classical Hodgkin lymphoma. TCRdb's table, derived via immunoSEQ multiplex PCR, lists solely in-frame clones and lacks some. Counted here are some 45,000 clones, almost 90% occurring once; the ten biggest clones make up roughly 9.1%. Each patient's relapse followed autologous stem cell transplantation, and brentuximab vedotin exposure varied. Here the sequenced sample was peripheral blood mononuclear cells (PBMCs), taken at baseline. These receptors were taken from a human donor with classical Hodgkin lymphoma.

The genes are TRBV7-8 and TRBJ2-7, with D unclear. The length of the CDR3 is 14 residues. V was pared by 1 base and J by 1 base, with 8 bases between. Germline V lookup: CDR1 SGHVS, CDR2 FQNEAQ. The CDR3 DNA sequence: TGTGCCAGCAGCTTAGATCGGGCGTCCTACGAGCAGTACTTC. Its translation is CASSLDRASYEQYF. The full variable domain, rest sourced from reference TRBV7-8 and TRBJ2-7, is GAGVSQSPRYKVAKRGQDVALRCDPISGHVSLFWYQQALGQGPEFLTYFQNEAQLDKSGLPSDRFFAERPEGSVSTLKIQRTQQEDSAVYLCASSLDRASYEQYFGPGTRLTVT.

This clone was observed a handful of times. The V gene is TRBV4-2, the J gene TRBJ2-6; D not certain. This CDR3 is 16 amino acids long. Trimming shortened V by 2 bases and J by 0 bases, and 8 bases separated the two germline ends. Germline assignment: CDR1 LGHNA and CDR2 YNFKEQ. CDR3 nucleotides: TGTGCCAGCAGCCAATCAACAAGCTCTGGGGCCAACGTCCTGACTTTC. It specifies CASSQSTSSGANVLTF.

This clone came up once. The CDR3 DNA reads as TGTGCCATCACCGCGGATGGGACAGGGCTCTCTGGGGCCAACGTCCTGACTTTC. It translates to CAITADGTGLSGANVLTF. The chain links TRBV10-3 to TRBJ2-6, with 9 bases matching TRBD1. Germline V CDR1 and CDR2: ENHRY, SYGVKD. With 7 bases clipped from V and 0 bases from J, the junction kept 10 bases outside the gene matches. This CDR3 has 18 amino acids.

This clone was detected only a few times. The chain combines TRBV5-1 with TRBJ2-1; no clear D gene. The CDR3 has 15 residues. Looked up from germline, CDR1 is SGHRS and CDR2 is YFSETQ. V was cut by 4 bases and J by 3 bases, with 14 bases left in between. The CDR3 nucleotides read TGCGCCAGCAGCCCACAAGAAGTGGTCTACAATGAGCAGTTCTTC. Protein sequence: CASSPQEVVYNEQFF.

The CDR3 protein is CASSFTPDEQYF. The CDR3 DNA sequence: TGTGCCAGCAGTTTTACCCCCGACGAGCAGTACTTC. The chain uses TRBV25-1 and TRBJ2-7; D remains ambiguous. Germline values: CDR1 MGHDK, CDR2 SYGVNS. Trimming removed 5 bases at V and 5 bases at J, with 10 bases between. The CDR3 length is 12 residues.

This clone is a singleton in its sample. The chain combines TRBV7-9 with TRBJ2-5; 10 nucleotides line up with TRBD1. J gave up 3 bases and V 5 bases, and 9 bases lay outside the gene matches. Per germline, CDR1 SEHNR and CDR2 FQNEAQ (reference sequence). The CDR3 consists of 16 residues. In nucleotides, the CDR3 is TGTGCCAGCAGCGACATAAGACAGGGGGCTAAAGAGACCCAGTACTTC. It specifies CASSDIRQGAKETQYF.

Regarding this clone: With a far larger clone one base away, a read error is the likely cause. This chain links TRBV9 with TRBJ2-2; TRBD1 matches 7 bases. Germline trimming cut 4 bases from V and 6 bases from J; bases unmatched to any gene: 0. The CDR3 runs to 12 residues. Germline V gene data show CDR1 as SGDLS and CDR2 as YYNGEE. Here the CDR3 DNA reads TGTGCCAGCAGCACAGGGGCCGGGGAGCTGTTTTTT. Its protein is CASSTGAGELFF.

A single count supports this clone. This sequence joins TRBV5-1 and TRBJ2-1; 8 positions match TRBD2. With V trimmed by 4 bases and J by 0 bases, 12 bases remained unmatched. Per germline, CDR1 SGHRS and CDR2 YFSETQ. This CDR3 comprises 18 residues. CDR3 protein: CASSPGGANPLSYNEQFF. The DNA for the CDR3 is TGCGCCAGCAGCCCGGGGGGGGCAAATCCCCTCTCCTACAATGAGCAGTTCTTC. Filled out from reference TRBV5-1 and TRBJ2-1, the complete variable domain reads KAGVTQTPRYLIKTRGQQVTLSCSPISGHRSVSWYQQTPGQGLQFLFEYFSETQRNKGNFPGRFSGRQFSNSRSEMNVSTLELGDSALYLCASSPGGANPLSYNEQFFGPGTRLTVL.

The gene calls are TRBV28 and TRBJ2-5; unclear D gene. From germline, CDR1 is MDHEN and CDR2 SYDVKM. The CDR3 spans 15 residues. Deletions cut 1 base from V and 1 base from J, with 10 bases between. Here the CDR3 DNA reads TGTGCCAGCAGTTTATACCTGAAAGTCCAAGAGACCCAGTACTTC. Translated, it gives CASSLYLKVQETQYF.

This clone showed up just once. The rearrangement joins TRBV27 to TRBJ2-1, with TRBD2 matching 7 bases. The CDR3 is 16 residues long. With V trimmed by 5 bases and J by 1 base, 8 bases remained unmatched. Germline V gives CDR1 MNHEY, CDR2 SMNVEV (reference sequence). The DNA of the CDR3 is TGTGCCAGCAGTCCCTCAGCGGGGATTTCCTACAATGAGCAGTTCTTC. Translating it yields CASSPSAGISYNEQFF.

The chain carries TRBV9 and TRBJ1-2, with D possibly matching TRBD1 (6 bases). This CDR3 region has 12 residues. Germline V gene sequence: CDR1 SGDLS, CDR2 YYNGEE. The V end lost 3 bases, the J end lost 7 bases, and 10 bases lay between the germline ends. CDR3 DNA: TGTGCCAGCAGCGGATGGGACACTGGCTACACCTTC. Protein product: CASSGWDTGYTF.

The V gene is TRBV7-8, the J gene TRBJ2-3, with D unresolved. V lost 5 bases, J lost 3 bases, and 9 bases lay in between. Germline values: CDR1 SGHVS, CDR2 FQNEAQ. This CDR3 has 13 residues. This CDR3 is CASSHLRTDTQYF. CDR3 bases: TGTGCCAGCAGCCACCTCCGGACAGATACGCAGTATTTT.

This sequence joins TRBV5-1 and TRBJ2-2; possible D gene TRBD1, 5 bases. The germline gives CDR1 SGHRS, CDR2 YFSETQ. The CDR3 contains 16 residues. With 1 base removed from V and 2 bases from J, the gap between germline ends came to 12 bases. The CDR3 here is CASSLMERGNTGELFF. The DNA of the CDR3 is TGCGCCAGCAGCTTGATGGAAAGGGGAAACACCGGGGAGCTGTTTTTT.

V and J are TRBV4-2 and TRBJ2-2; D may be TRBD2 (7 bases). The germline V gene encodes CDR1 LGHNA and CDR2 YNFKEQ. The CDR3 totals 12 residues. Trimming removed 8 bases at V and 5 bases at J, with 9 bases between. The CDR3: CASGRGTGELFF. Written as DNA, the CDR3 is TGTGCCAGCGGGAGGGGGACCGGGGAGCTGTTTTTT.

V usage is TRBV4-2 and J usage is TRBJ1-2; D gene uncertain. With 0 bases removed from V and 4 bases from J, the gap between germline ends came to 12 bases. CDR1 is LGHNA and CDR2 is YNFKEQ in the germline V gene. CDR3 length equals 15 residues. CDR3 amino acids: CASSQDLAAPYGYTF. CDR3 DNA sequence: TGTGCCAGCAGCCAAGATCTGGCAGCTCCCTATGGCTACACCTTC.

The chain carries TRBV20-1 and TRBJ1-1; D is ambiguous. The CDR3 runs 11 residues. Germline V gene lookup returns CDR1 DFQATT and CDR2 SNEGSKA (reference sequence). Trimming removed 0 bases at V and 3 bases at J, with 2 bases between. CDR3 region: CSAREDTEAFF. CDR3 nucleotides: TGCAGTGCTAGAGAGGACACTGAAGCTTTCTTT.

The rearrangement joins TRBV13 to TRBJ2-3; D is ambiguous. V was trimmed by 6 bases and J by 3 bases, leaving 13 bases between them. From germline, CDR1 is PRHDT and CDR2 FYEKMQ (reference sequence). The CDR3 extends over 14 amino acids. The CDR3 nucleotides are TGTGCCAGCAGTCGGCTTATCTTAACAGATACGCAGTATTTT. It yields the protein CASSRLILTDTQYF.

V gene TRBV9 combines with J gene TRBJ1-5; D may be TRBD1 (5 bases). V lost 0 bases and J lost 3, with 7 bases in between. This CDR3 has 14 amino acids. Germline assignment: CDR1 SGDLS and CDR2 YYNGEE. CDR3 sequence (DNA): TGTGCCAGCAGCGTAGGAGGGGACAATCAGCCCCAGCATTTT. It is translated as CASSVGGDNQPQHF.

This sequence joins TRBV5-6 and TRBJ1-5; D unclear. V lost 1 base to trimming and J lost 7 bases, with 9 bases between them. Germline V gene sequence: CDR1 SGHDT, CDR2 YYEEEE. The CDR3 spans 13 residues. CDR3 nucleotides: TGTGCCAGCAGCTTGCGGGGAAGGCAGCCCCAGCATTTT. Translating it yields CASSLRGRQPQHF.

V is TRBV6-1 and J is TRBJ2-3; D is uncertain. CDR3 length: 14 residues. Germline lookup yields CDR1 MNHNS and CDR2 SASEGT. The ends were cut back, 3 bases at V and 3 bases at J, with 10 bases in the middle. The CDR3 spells CASSDNTATDTQYF. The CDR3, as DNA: TGTGCCAGCAGTGATAATACTGCAACAGATACGCAGTATTTT.

The CDR3 bases are TGCGCCAGCAGCCTCATACCCGGCCGACAGAGCTCCTACGAGCAGTACTTC. Translated, it gives CASSLIPGRQSSYEQYF. V is TRBV4-1 and J is TRBJ2-7; a possible D gene is TRBD1 (5 bases). The CDR3 extends over 17 amino acids. Trimming removed 4 bases from V and 0 bases from J, with 19 bases in between. CDR1 and CDR2 from the germline V gene are MGHRA and YSYEKL.

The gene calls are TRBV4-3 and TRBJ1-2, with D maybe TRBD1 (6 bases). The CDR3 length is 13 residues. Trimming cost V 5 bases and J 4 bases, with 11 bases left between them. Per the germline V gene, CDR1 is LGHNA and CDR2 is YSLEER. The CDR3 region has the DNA TGCGCCAGCAGCTTGGACAGCCCCTATGGCTACACCTTC. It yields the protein CASSLDSPYGYTF.

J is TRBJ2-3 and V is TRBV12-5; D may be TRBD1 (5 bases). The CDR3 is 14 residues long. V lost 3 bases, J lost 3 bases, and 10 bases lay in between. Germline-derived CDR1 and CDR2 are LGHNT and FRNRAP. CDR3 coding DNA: TGTGCTAGTGGTTTTAGGGGTCCTACAGATACGCAGTATTTT. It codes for CASGFRGPTDTQYF.